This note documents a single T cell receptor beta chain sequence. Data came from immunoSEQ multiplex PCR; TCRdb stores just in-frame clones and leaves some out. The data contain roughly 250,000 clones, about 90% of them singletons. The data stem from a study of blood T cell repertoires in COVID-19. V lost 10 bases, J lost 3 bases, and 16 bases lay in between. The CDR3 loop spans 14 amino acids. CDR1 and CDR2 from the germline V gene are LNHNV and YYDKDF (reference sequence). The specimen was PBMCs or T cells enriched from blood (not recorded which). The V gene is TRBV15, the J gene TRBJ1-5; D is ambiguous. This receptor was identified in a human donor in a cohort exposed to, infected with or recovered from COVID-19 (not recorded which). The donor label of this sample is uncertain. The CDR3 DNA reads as TGTGCCATTTCCCGAGGATCCGTCAATCAGCCCCAGCATTTT. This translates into CAISRGSVNQPQHF.